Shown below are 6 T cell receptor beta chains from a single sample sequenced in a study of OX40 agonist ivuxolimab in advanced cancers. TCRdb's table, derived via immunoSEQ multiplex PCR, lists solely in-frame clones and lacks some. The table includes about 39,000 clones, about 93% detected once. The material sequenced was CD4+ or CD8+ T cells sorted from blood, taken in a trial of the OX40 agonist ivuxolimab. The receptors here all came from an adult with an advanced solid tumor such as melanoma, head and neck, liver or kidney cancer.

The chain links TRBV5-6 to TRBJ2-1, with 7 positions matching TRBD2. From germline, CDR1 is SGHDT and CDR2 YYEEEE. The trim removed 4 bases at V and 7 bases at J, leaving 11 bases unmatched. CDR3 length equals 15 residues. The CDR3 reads CASSLEREGGNEQFF. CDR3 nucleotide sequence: TGTGCCAGCAGCCTGGAGCGGGAAGGAGGGAATGAGCAGTTCTTC.

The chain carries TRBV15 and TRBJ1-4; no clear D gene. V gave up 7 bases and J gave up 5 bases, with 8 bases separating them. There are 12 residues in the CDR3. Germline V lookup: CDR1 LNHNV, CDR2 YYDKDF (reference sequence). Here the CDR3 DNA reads TGTGCCACCAAGGGCGTCAATGAAAAACTGTTTTTT. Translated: CATKGVNEKLFF.

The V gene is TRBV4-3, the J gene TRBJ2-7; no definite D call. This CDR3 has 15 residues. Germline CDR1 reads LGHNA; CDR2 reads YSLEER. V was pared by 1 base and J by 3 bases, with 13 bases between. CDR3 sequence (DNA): TGCGCCAGCAGCCAAGTGCGTGGCAGCCACTACGAGCAGTACTTC. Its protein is CASSQVRGSHYEQYF.

The CDR3 DNA sequence: TGTGCCAGTACGAGGTGGGGTGCCACTGAAGCTTTCTTT. Translating gives CASTRWGATEAFF. The chain uses TRBV19 and TRBJ1-1; D unresolved. Germline V gives CDR1 LNHDA, CDR2 SQIVND (reference sequence). The CDR3 covers 13 residues. With 7 bases removed from V and 4 bases from J, the gap between germline ends came to 13 bases. The variable domain in full, with the rest retrieved from reference TRBV19 and TRBJ1-1, is DGGITQSPKYLFRKEGQNVTLSCEQNLNHDAMYWYRQDPGQGLRLIYYSQIVNDFQKGDIAEGYSVSREKKESFPLTVTSAQKNPTAFYLCASTRWGATEAFFGQGTRLTVV.

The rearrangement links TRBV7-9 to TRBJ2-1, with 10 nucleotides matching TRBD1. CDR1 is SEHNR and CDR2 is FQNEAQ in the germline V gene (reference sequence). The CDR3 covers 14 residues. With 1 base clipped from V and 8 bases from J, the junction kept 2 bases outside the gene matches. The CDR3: CASSLGDRGDEQFF. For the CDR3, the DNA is TGTGCCAGCAGCTTAGGGGACAGGGGTGATGAGCAGTTCTTC.

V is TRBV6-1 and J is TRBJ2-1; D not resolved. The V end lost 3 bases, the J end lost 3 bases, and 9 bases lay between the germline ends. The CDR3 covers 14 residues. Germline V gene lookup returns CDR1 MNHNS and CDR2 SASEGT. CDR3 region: CASSDSLIYNEQFF. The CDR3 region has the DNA TGTGCCAGCAGTGATTCCCTTATCTACAATGAGCAGTTCTTC.